A selection of T cell receptor beta chains follows, all from one sample in a study of PD-1 blockade in classical Hodgkin lymphoma. Sequencing was performed with immunoSEQ multiplex PCR; in TCRdb, only in-frame clones are kept and a portion is missing. The data hold 40,000 to 65,000 clones, with approximately 89% observed a single time. Specimen: peripheral blood mononuclear cells (PBMCs), collected before the fourth cycle of nivolumab. The source is a human donor with classical Hodgkin lymphoma. CDR3s include the opening cysteine and the closing phenylalanine or tryptophan. A D gene is named only where the DNA matches it firmly. A row's size may be missing; if present it is once, few, many or a size class.

>NA|TRBJ2-3|NA|TRBV4-1
CASSLASPSTDTQYF
TGCGCCAGCAGCCTAGCCAGCCCGAGCACAGATACGCAGTATTTT
>NA|TRBJ1-1|NA|TRBV20-1
CSARDSQRAFF
TGCAGTGCTAGAGATTCGCAGCGGGCTTTCTTT
>NA|TRBJ2-5|NA|TRBV7-6
CASSRPQGGETQYF
TGTGCCAGCAGTCGACCTCAGGGGGGAGAGACCCAGTACTTC
>NA|TRBJ2-2|once|TRBV5-8
CASSWIGGAAGELFF
TGCGCCAGCAGCTGGATTGGGGGGGCCGCCGGGGAGCTGTTTTTT
>TRBD2|TRBJ2-1|NA|TRBV11-2
CASTLAGGFRSYNEQFF
TGTGCCAGCACCCTAGCGGGGGGGTTCAGGTCCTACAATGAGCAGTTCTTC
>NA|TRBJ2-7|NA|TRBV2
CAAAGRPYSEQYF
TGTGCCGCCGCGGGGCGGCCCTACTCCGAGCAGTACTTC
>NA|TRBJ2-7|few|TRBV19
CASSQTRAEQYF
TGTGCCAGTAGCCAGACGAGGGCCGAGCAGTACTTC
>TRBD1|TRBJ2-7|NA|TRBV5-1
CASTLQGLSGEQYF
TGCGCCAGCACCTTACAGGGGTTGAGTGGCGAGCAGTACTTC
>TRBD1|TRBJ2-5|NA|TRBV6-1
CASSPRDRGWETQYF
TGTGCCAGCTCACCGCGCGACAGGGGATGGGAGACCCAGTACTTC
>NA|TRBJ2-7|NA|TRBV6-9
CASSYYPPLFFYEQYF
TGTGCCAGCAGTTATTATCCCCCCCTCTTTTTCTACGAGCAGTACTTC
>NA|TRBJ1-1|NA|TRBV7-9
CASRPAGADTEAFF
TGTGCCAGCCGACCGGCCGGGGCAGACACTGAAGCTTTCTTT
>NA|TRBJ2-2|NA|TRBV2
CASTPGDANTGELFF
TGTGCCAGCACCCCCGGGGACGCGAACACCGGAGAGCTGTTTTTT
>NA|TRBJ2-3|once|TRBV9
CASSVDGGYTDTQYF
TGTGCCAGCAGCGTAGACGGGGGTTACACAGATACGCAGTATTTT
>TRBD1|TRBJ2-2|few|TRBV7-9
CASSPGQGISHGELFF
TGTGCCAGCAGCCCGGGACAGGGGATCAGTCACGGGGAGCTGTTTTTT
>TRBD1|TRBJ1-2|NA|TRBV7-9
CASSLEGGRGYTF
TGTGCCAGCAGCTTAGAAGGGGGCCGGGGCTACACCTTC
>NA|TRBJ1-1|NA|TRBV5-1
CASSQKGTEAFF
TGCGCCAGCAGCCAAAAAGGAACTGAAGCTTTCTTT
>TRBD1|TRBJ1-1|NA|TRBV5-1
CASSLVFGQGASNTEAFF
TGCGCCAGCAGCTTGGTGTTCGGGCAGGGGGCGTCAAACACTGAAGCTTTCTTT
>TRBD1|TRBJ1-1|NA|TRBV7-2
CASSLWDSSNTEAFF
TGTGCCAGCAGTCTCTGGGACAGTTCGAACACTGAAGCTTTCTTT
>TRBD1|TRBJ2-6|NA|TRBV28
CASRRQGTGANVLTF
TGTGCCAGCAGACGACAGGGCACTGGGGCCAACGTCCTGACTTTC
>TRBD1|TRBJ1-2|NA|TRBV5-1
CASSRTNGGQGEYGYTF
TGCGCCAGCAGCCGGACTAATGGGGGACAGGGAGAATATGGCTACACCTTC
>NA|TRBJ2-7|NA|TRBV27
CASTPGRHRTKVYEQYF
TGTGCCAGCACCCCAGGCCGCCACAGGACCAAGGTCTACGAGCAGTACTTC
>NA|TRBJ2-5|NA|TRBV3-1/TRBV3-2
CASTQTQYF
TGTGCCAGCACACAGACCCAGTACTTC
>NA|TRBJ1-4|NA|TRBV29-1
CSVEDPQGGEKLFF
TGCAGCGTTGAAGACCCGCAGGGTGGGGAAAAACTGTTTTTT
>TRBD2|TRBJ2-3|NA|TRBV19
CASSNPDRAGVPDTQYF
TGTGCCAGTAGTAACCCCGATAGGGCGGGAGTGCCAGATACGCAGTATTTT
>NA|TRBJ2-3|NA|TRBV5-1
CASSLELTDTQYF
TGCGCCAGCAGCTTGGAGCTCACAGATACGCAGTATTTT
>TRBD2|TRBJ2-3|NA|TRBV6-5
CASSYFSGSTDTQYF
TGTGCCAGCAGTTACTTCAGCGGGAGTACAGATACGCAGTATTTT
>TRBD1|TRBJ2-3|NA|TRBV6-5
CASRGQIFTDTQYF
TGTGCCAGCAGGGGACAGATATTCACAGATACGCAGTATTTT
>TRBD1|TRBJ2-5|NA|TRBV7-9
CASSLTGVETQYF
TGTGCCAGCAGCCTCACAGGGGTGGAGACCCAGTACTTC
>TRBD1|TRBJ2-1|NA|TRBV19
CASSQTGVANNEQFF
TGTGCCAGTAGTCAAACAGGGGTGGCGAACAATGAGCAGTTCTTC
>TRBD2|TRBJ2-7|NA|TRBV6-4
CASRPRTSGDTYEQYF
TGTGCCAGCAGGCCCAGGACTAGCGGGGATACCTACGAGCAGTACTTC
>NA|TRBJ2-3|NA|TRBV5-1
CASIRQRGDTQYF
TGCGCCAGCATCCGACAGCGTGGGGATACGCAGTATTTT
>TRBD1|TRBJ2-5|NA|TRBV11-2
CASSLVLRDRQETQYF
TGTGCCAGCAGCCTCGTGCTCCGGGACAGACAAGAGACCCAGTACTTC
>TRBD1|TRBJ2-2|NA|TRBV6-5
CASSYSTGDTGELFF
TGTGCCAGCAGTTACTCGACAGGGGACACCGGGGAGCTGTTTTTT
>NA|TRBJ2-7|few|TRBV10-1
CARPYEQYF
TGCGCCAGGCCCTACGAGCAGTACTTC
>NA|TRBJ2-7|NA|TRBV28
CASSQVVGKVDEQYF
TGTGCCAGCAGTCAAGTAGTCGGGAAAGTCGACGAGCAGTACTTC
>TRBD1|TRBJ1-5|NA|TRBV7-8
CASRSQGAGSNQPQHF
TGTGCCAGCAGGTCCCAGGGGGCTGGGAGCAATCAGCCCCAGCATTTT
>NA|TRBJ2-7|NA|TRBV7-6
CASSLMAGGGEQYF
TGTGCCAGCAGCTTAATGGCAGGGGGGGGCGAGCAGTACTTC
>NA|TRBJ2-3|NA|TRBV7-9
CASSLSPNTQYF
TGTGCCAGCAGCTTATCCCCGAATACGCAGTATTTT
>TRBD1|TRBJ2-4|NA|TRBV7-4
CASRAADRVGNIQYF
TGTGCCAGCAGGGCGGCGGACAGGGTCGGAAACATTCAGTACTTC
>NA|TRBJ2-7|NA|TRBV7-9
CASSFSGAVAEQYF
TGTGCCAGCAGCTTCAGCGGCGCGGTCGCCGAGCAGTACTTC
>NA|TRBJ1-4|NA|TRBV2
CASRAMRLREKLFF
TGTGCCAGCAGGGCGATGCGGTTGAGGGAAAAACTGTTTTTT
>NA|TRBJ1-1|once|TRBV2
CASMTESVTEAFF
TGTGCCAGCATGACGGAAAGTGTCACTGAAGCTTTCTTT